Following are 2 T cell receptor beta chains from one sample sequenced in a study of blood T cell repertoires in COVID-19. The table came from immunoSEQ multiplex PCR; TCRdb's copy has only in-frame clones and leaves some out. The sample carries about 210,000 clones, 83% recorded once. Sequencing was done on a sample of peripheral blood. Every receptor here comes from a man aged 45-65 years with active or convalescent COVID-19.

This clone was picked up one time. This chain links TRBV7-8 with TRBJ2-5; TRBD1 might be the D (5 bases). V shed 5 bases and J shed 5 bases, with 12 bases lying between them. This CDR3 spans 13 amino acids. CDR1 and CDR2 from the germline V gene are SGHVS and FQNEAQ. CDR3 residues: CASSPRVWETQYF. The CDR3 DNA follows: TGTGCCAGCAGCCCCAGGGTTTGGGAGACCCAGTACTTC.

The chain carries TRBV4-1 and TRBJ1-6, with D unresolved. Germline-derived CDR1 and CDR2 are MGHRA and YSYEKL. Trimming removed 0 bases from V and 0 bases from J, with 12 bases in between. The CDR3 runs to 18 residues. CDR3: CASSQDEGTSSYNSPLHF. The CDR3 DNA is TGCGCCAGCAGCCAAGACGAGGGAACGAGCTCCTATAATTCACCCCTCCACTTT.